This T cell receptor (beta chain) is from a study of blood T cell repertoires in COVID-19. Germline CDR1 LGHDT, CDR2 YNNKEL (reference sequence). The CDR3 spans 13 residues. Trimming removed 6 bases from V and 3 bases from J, with 11 bases in between. TCRdb's copy holds only in-frame clones and misses some; the assay was immunoSEQ multiplex PCR. This sample has over 150,000 clones, with less than 95% found just once. The sequence was obtained from a man in his forties or fifties with acute or convalescent COVID-19. The chain uses TRBV3-1 (or the pseudogene TRBV3-2) and TRBJ1-1; D is perhaps TRBD1 (6 bases). The sequenced sample consisted of peripheral blood. CDR3 protein: CASSQDSYTEAFF. CDR3 DNA sequence: TGTGCCAGCAGTCAGGACAGCTACACTGAAGCTTTCTTT.